This T cell receptor beta chain was recorded in a study of Ad26.COV2.S vaccination and SARS-CoV-2 variants. In the study overall: Vaccine-arm donor from the placebo-controlled COV1001 Ad26.COV2.S trial.

The length of the CDR3 is 12 residues. V lost 7 bases and J lost 7, with 10 bases in between. Per germline, CDR1 MDHEN and CDR2 SYDVKM. Measured with immunoSEQ multiplex PCR; TCRdb has only the in-frame clones, and not every one. The sample carries 380,000 or so clones, 85% to 90% recorded once. Noted treatment: about 20 received Ad26.COV2.S at low or high dose, single or two shots; about 5 received placebo; per-sample allocation not given. Day 63 following the first vaccine or placebo injection was when the samples were taken. Whoever gave the sample was an adult aged 18-55 years in Boston. This clonotype was obtained from a person aged 18 to 59 who received the Ad26.COV2.S COVID-19 vaccine or a placebo. The sequenced sample was peripheral blood, obtained in a trial of Ad26.COV2.S vaccine versus placebo. The rearrangement links TRBV28 to TRBJ2-2; the D gene is possibly TRBD1 (5 bases). CDR3 residues: CASTLRGGELFF. CDR3 coding DNA: TGTGCCAGCACCCTAAGGGGCGGGGAGCTGTTTTTT.